The rows below give T cell receptor beta chains drawn from one sample of a study of immune evolution from preneoplasia to lung adenocarcinoma. The assay was immunoSEQ multiplex PCR, and TCRdb's table has in-frame clones only and misses some. In the table there are some 15,000 clones, 81% of which are singletons. Sequencing used FFPE minimally invasive lung adenocarcinoma tissue. The receptors originated from a person aged 55 to 79 with lung adenocarcinoma. Both conserved end residues are part of each CDR3. D genes are given only for firm matches. Clone size is given for some rows only: seen once, a few or many times, or a class if the clone is expanded.

NA	TRBV18	TRBJ2-7	TRBD1	CASSPGTEYEQYF	TGTGCCAGCTCACCGGGGACAGAGTACGAGCAGTACTTC
NA	TRBV11-2	TRBJ2-5	NA	CASSLSPKETQYF	TGTGCCAGCAGCTTATCACCTAAAGAGACCCAGTACTTC
NA	TRBV6-1	TRBJ2-7	NA	CASSESGGATYEQYF	TGTGCCAGCAGTGAAAGTGGCGGAGCGACCTACGAGCAGTACTTC
once	TRBV6-1	TRBJ2-1	NA	CASDGRGYNEQFF	TGTGCCAGCGACGGTCGGGGATACAATGAGCAGTTCTTC
NA	TRBV5-1	TRBJ2-1	TRBD2	CASSLTSGGPNEQFF	TGCGCCAGCAGCTTGACTAGCGGGGGACCCAATGAGCAGTTCTTC
NA	TRBV6-1	TRBJ2-2	TRBD2	CASSISAGDTGELFF	TGTGCCAGCAGTATCTCAGCGGGGGACACCGGGGAGCTGTTTTTT
NA	TRBV7-2	TRBJ2-7	NA	CASSFHRASEQYF	TGTGCCAGCAGCTTCCACAGGGCTTCCGAGCAGTACTTC
NA	TRBV7-2	TRBJ1-2	NA	CATGGVQPNYGYTF	TGTGCCACGGGGGGGGTTCAACCGAACTATGGCTACACCTTC
once	TRBV7-2	TRBJ2-2	TRBD1	CASSFLQGSTGELFF	TGTGCCAGCAGCTTTTTACAGGGGAGCACCGGGGAGCTGTTTTTT
NA	TRBV19	TRBJ2-7	TRBD1	CASSTGQGFDEQYF	TGTGCCAGTAGTACCGGACAGGGTTTCGACGAGCAGTACTTC
NA	TRBV18	TRBJ2-7	TRBD2	CASSLLSGSGYEQYF	TGTGCCAGCTCACTTCTAAGCGGGAGTGGGTACGAGCAGTACTTC
NA	TRBV6-5	TRBJ1-2	NA	CASSTPGLSGYTF	TGTGCCAGCAGTACACCGGGCCTCTCGGGCTACACCTTC
NA	TRBV6-1	TRBJ1-3	TRBD1	CASSETGTGGSAGNTIYF	TGTGCCAGCAGTGAGACGGGGACAGGGGGCTCAGCTGGAAACACCATATATTTT
NA	TRBV7-9	TRBJ1-2	TRBD1	CASSSRQGYGYTF	TGTGCCAGCAGCTCCCGACAGGGCTATGGCTACACCTTC
NA	TRBV7-8	TRBJ2-2	NA	CASSLLRVATTGELFF	TGTGCCAGCAGCTTATTAAGGGTCGCTACCACCGGGGAGCTGTTTTTT
NA	TRBV10-3	TRBJ1-4	TRBD1	CATRPVGTGFNEKLFF	TGTGCCACAAGGCCAGTCGGGACAGGGTTCAATGAAAAACTGTTTTTT
NA	TRBV6-1	TRBJ2-4	NA	CASSLQGGAKNIQYF	TGTGCCAGCAGCCTTCAGGGTGGCGCCAAAAACATTCAGTACTTC
few	TRBV21-1	TRBJ2-7	NA	CASSKPKGSSTTGSSYEQYF	TGTGCCAGCAGCAAACCAAAAGGGTCTTCAACTACGGGAAGCTCCTACGAGCAGTACTTC
NA	TRBV2	TRBJ2-1	NA	CASSERSYNEQFF	TGTGCCAGCAGTGAAAGGAGTTACAATGAGCAGTTCTTC
once	TRBV28	TRBJ2-7	TRBD1	CASSFEQGVHEQYF	TGTGCCAGCAGTTTCGAACAGGGGGTCCACGAGCAGTACTTC
NA	TRBV25-1	TRBJ1-2	NA	CASSELGVEGYTF	TGTGCCAGCAGTGAATTAGGGGTGGAGGGGTACACCTTC
NA	TRBV19	TRBJ2-1	NA	CASSMGVGFEFF	TGTGCCAGTAGTATGGGAGTGGGGTTCGAGTTCTTC
few	TRBV5-8	TRBJ2-7	NA	CASSYRTAYSYEQYF	TGTGCCAGCAGCTACCGGACAGCCTACTCCTACGAGCAGTACTTC
NA	TRBV23-1	TRBJ2-1	TRBD1	CASTRDRWVQFF	TGCGCCAGCACCCGGGACAGGTGGGTGCAGTTCTTC
NA	TRBV7-2	TRBJ1-5	TRBD1	CASSFSRGINQPQHF	TGTGCCAGCAGCTTTTCCAGGGGGATCAATCAGCCCCAGCATTTT
few	TRBV5-3	TRBJ2-7	TRBD1	CARSRGSGDRVRDEQYF	TGTGCCAGAAGCCGCGGTTCTGGCGACAGGGTAAGGGACGAGCAGTACTTC
NA	TRBV6-5	TRBJ1-4	NA	CASSYQGTTNEKLFF	TGTGCCAGCAGTTATCAGGGGACAACTAATGAAAAACTGTTTTTT
NA	TRBV15	TRBJ2-7	NA	CATSSRFNRVTDEQYF	TGTGCCACCAGCAGCCGATTTAACAGGGTCACAGACGAGCAGTACTTC
NA	TRBV30	TRBJ1-4	TRBD1	CAWSATGGMWNEKLFF	TGTGCCTGGAGTGCGACAGGGGGGATGTGGAATGAAAAACTGTTTTTT
NA	TRBV6-5	TRBJ1-2	NA	CASSYPRGRGYTF	TGTGCCAGCAGTTACCCCAGGGGTCGGGGCTACACCTTC
NA	TRBV9	TRBJ2-5	TRBD2	CASSVDPSGGQETQYF	TGTGCCAGCAGCGTAGATCCTAGCGGAGGACAAGAGACCCAGTACTTC
NA	TRBV10-3	TRBJ1-1	NA	CAISEEMNTEAFF	TGTGCCATCAGTGAAGAGATGAACACTGAAGCTTTCTTT
few	TRBV18	TRBJ1-5	NA	CASSSGGNQPQHF	TGTGCCAGCTCCTCGGGAGGCAATCAGCCCCAGCATTTT
NA	TRBV30	TRBJ2-7	NA	CAWIWQGGHEQYF	TGTGCCTGGATCTGGCAGGGTGGTCACGAGCAGTACTTC
NA	TRBV9	TRBJ2-2	TRBD2	CASSPPRLAGGWSTGELFF	TGTGCCAGCAGCCCTCCACGACTAGCGGGAGGGTGGAGCACCGGGGAGCTGTTTTTT
NA	TRBV28	TRBJ1-6	NA	CASRLEGGDNSPLHF	TGTGCCAGCAGACTTGAGGGTGGCGATAATTCACCCCTCCACTTT
NA	TRBV28	TRBJ1-5	NA	CASKPRDQEPQHF	TGTGCCAGCAAACCGAGGGACCAGGAGCCCCAGCATTTT
NA	TRBV13	TRBJ1-4	TRBD1	CASSPRGMYEKLFF	TGTGCCAGCAGCCCCAGGGGGATGTATGAAAAACTGTTTTTT
NA	TRBV7-3	TRBJ2-3	NA	CASSPGGASSDTQYF	TGTGCCAGCAGCCCAGGGGGGGCTTCCTCGGATACGCAGTATTTT
NA	TRBV28	TRBJ1-2	NA	CASTFRTAQLNGYTF	TGTGCCAGCACCTTCAGGACCGCTCAATTAAATGGCTACACCTTC
few	TRBV7-2	TRBJ1-3	NA	CASSPGLSGNTIYF	TGTGCCAGCAGCCCAGGCCTCTCTGGAAACACCATATATTTT
NA	TRBV7-2	TRBJ2-7	NA	CASSLVGSGLQQYF	TGTGCCAGCAGCTTAGTTGGGTCAGGCTTGCAGCAGTACTTC
NA	TRBV29-1	TRBJ1-1	TRBD1	CSVETDRGEAFF	TGCAGCGTTGAAACAGACAGGGGTGAAGCTTTCTTT
NA	TRBV4-1	TRBJ1-1	NA	CASRTGSTEAFF	TGCGCCAGCAGGACGGGGAGCACTGAAGCTTTCTTT
NA	TRBV28	TRBJ2-1	NA	CASFKLRGAGSGEQFF	TGTGCCAGCTTTAAACTTCGGGGGGCCGGTTCGGGTGAGCAGTTCTTC
NA	TRBV5-6	TRBJ1-5	NA	CASSLWGRPDQPQHF	TGTGCCAGCAGCTTGTGGGGTCGTCCTGATCAGCCCCAGCATTTT
NA	TRBV28	TRBJ1-4	NA	CAGSFTRGPGKLFF	TGTGCCGGAAGCTTTACTCGGGGGCCGGGAAAACTGTTTTTT
NA	TRBV6-1	TRBJ1-3	NA	CASSVLDSFSGNTIYF	TGTGCCAGCAGTGTCCTGGACAGCTTCTCTGGAAACACCATATATTTT
NA	TRBV30	TRBJ1-3	NA	CAWSTGFSGNTIYF	TGTGCCTGGAGCACAGGGTTCTCGGGAAACACCATATATTTT
NA	TRBV6-5	TRBJ1-1	NA	CASRAAGPNTEAFF	TGTGCCAGCAGGGCCGCGGGACCGAACACTGAAGCTTTCTTT
NA	TRBV28	TRBJ2-5	NA	CASNNGRTQYF	TGTGCCAGCAATAACGGTCGGACCCAGTACTTC
NA	TRBV9	TRBJ2-1	NA	CASSAEGDLPYNEQFF	TGTGCCAGCAGCGCGGAGGGGGACTTACCCTACAATGAGCAGTTCTTC
few	TRBV2	TRBJ1-5	TRBD1	CASKDRENSNQPQHF	TGTGCCAGCAAGGACAGGGAAAATAGCAATCAGCCCCAGCATTTT
NA	TRBV21-1	TRBJ1-1	NA	CASSLVGPDSTEAFF	TGTGCCAGCAGCTTGGTTGGGCCGGATTCGACTGAAGCTTTCTTT
NA	TRBV28	TRBJ1-4	TRBD1	CASRRQGANEKLFF	TGTGCCAGCAGGAGACAGGGGGCTAATGAAAAACTGTTTTTT
NA	TRBV11-2	TRBJ2-1	NA	CASSYRGTSMFF	TGTGCCAGCAGCTACCGGGGGACCTCGATGTTCTTC